This T cell receptor beta chain was sequenced for a study of blood T cell repertoires in COVID-19 (dated by TCRdb to about 2020). Turning to the overall study: The collaborator samples originated in the United States, Italy and Spain and spanned the acute and convalescent phases of COVID-19. The prospective study material was composed of cDNA or gDNA derived from T cells, B-cell-depleted T cells, or PBMCs. Deeply sampled blood TCRbeta repertoires from subjects exposed to, actively infected with, or recovered from COVID-19 were included in the dataset. The repertoires were released in a freely available public database intended as a resource for research on the immune response to SARS-CoV-2. Samples came from the ongoing ImmuneRACE study (first 160 participants) plus 1,254 subjects from 6 global collaborators. A de-identified subject ID, COVID-19 status, age in years and sex were almost always included in the sample metadata. HLA class I and class II types, where available, came from metadata supplied by the sample provider rather than from assay-based typing. Findings and caveats that apply to the study as a whole: How much clinical and demographic metadata was included differed by source and by participant, and the metadata was provided uncurated.

Each collaborating institution followed its own protocols to collect whole blood in K2EDTA tubes. For TCRbeta analysis, collaborators shipped samples in one of three forms: frozen whole blood, isolated PBMCs, or DNA extracted from either of those sample types. TCRbeta CDR3 regions were amplified from genomic DNA using the immunoSEQ Assay, a bias-controlled multiplex PCR. The paper's data handling went like this. The number of nucleated cells in each sample was estimated from the amplification of reference gene primers within the assay. To quantify the absolute abundance of each unique TCRbeta CDR3 rearrangement, sequence reads were collapsed and filtered. For each sample, productive Simpson clonality was calculated as the square root of Simpson's diversity index over productive rearrangements. This immuneACCESS table, as held by TCRdb, lists in-frame sequences with V and J called but not all clones. Of the missing ones, under half trace to an unresolved V gene in checked studies; the others have no known cause. The DNA was the basis for D and trimming; V, J and clone size are from that table. This sample has fewer than 250,000 clones in its table, and 85% of those were observed once. Jointly, the top ten make up around 6.4% of the sample.

Details on this clone: Its binding antigen is unknown. It has no much larger one-base neighbor in the sample; base qualities were not kept.

Material for sequencing was peripheral blood. This TCR was recovered from a woman aged 60-75 years with active or convalescent COVID-19.

In nucleotides, the sequence is TGTGCCAGCAGTGTCGAGACAGGGCCCTACGAGCAGTACGTC. Its protein reads: CASSVETGPYEQYV. Rearrangement joined TRBV2 to TRBJ2-7; the junction holds 7 bases that match TRBD1. CDR1 is given as SNHLY and CDR2 as FYNNEI, both from the germline V gene. The CDR3, cysteine through valine, is 14 amino acids long. The retained sequence is limited to the CDR3, 42 bases, with the frame set at the first base. Trimming accounts for 4 bases at V and 2 bases at J, while the number of junction bases matched to no gene is 5.